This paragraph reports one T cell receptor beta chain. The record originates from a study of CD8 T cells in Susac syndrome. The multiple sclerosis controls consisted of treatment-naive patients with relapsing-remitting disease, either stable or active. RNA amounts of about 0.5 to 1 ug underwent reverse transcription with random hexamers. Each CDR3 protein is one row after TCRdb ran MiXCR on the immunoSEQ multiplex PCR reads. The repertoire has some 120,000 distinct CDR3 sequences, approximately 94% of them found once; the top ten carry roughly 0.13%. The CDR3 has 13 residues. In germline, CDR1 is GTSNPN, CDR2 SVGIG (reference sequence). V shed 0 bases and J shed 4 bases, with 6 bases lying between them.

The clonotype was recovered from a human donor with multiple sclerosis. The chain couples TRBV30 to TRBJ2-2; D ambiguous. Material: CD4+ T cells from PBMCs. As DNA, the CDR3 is TGTGCCTGGAGTGTAGGGCCCACCGGGGAGCTGTTTTTT. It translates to CAWSVGPTGELFF.